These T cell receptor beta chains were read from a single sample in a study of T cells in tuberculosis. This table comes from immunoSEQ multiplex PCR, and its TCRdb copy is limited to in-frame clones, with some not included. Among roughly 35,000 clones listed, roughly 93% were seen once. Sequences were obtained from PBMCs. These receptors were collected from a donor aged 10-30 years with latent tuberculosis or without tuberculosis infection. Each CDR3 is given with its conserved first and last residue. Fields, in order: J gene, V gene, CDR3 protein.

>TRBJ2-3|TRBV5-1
CASSLLSLLDTDTQYF
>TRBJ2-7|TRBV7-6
CASSPLRTGVYEQYF
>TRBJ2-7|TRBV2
CASSDPQGLYEQYF
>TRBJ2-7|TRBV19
CASSTRLSSYEQYF
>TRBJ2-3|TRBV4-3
CASSQVGLAGPSTDTQYF
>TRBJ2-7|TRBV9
CASSAGHRYEQYF
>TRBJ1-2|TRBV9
CASSVASGTGYTF
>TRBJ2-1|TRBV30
CAWSVLAPEQFF
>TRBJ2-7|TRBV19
CASSMAQGTGEQYF
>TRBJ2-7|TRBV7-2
CAKGRGYEQYF
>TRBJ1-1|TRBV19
CASSWTPGGAFF
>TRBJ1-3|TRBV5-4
CASSSQRTGVGNTIYF
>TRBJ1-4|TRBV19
CASSILETGTEKLFF
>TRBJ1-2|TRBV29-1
CSVEVGGGGYTF
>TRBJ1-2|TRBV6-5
CASSYTGTNYGYTF